A single TCR beta chain is shown here with its context. This sample was taken from a study of blood T cell repertoires in COVID-19. About the research overall: Whether acute or convalescent, the COVID-19 samples came from the United States, Italy and Spain.

In the study's own analysis: The authors estimated nucleated cell counts from reference gene primer amplification. Profiling relied on immunoSEQ multiplex PCR, and the TCRdb table lists in-frame clones only, not all of them. The V and J calls and clone size were taken over from that table, and D and trimming were inferred from the DNA. Here the sample spans roughly 140,000 clones, about four fifths being singletons. In terms of age and location, participants ranged from roughly 18 to 90 years and lived in under 30 US areas. The germline V and J ends were trimmed by 5 bases and 1 base, with 12 bases remaining between them. The germline V gene has CDR1 SGHAT and CDR2 FQNNGV. The length of the CDR3 is 15 residues.

The chain employs TRBV11-2 and TRBJ2-1; a weak D match, TRBD2 (5 bases). Source material: PBMCs or T cells enriched from blood (not recorded which). The receptor's source is a woman under 30 who had been exposed to COVID-19. The CDR3 sequence is CASSREGESYNEQFF. CDR3 in DNA: TGTGCCAGCAGCCGCGAGGGAGAATCCTACAATGAGCAGTTCTTC.